This T cell receptor (beta chain) was sequenced for a study of T cell repertoires in ileal Crohn's disease. Overall study context: Roughly 40% were active smokers at surgery; median disease duration was roughly 8 years. Study-wide findings and caveats: Every patient over 26.8% clonality showed endoscopic recurrence.

The protocol was immunoSEQ multiplex PCR, while the TCRdb copy is restricted to in-frame clones and leaves out a portion. The sample lists 25,000 to 35,000 clones; around 80% were seen once. V dropped 6 bases and J dropped 8 bases, with 22 bases sitting between them. Germline values: CDR1 MNHNS, CDR2 SASEGT. This CDR3 has 15 residues. Adults with ileal or ileocolonic Crohn's disease and an indication for resection were eligible. Of note for this clone: The target antigen is unknown.

This TCR was sampled from an adult with Crohn's disease. Sequencing was performed on ileal tissue. This chain connects TRBV6-1 to TRBJ1-2, with unresolved D. CDR3 coding DNA: TGTGCCAGCAGCCGGACGGTCACCATAACGGGGGGCTACACCTTC. This codes for CASSRTVTITGGYTF.